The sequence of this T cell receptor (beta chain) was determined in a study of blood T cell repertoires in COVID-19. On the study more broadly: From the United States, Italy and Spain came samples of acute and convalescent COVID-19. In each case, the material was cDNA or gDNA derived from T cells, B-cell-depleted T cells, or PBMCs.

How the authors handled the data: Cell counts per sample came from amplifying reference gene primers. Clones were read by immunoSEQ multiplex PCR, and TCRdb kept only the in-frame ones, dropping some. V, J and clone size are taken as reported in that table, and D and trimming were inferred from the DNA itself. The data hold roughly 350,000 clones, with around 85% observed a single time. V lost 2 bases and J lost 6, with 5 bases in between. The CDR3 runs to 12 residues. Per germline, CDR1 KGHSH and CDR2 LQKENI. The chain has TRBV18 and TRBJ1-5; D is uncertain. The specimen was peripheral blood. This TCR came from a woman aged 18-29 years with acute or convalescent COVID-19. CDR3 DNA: TGTGCCAGCTCACCAATCGGTCAGCCCCAGCATTTT. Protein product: CASSPIGQPQHF.